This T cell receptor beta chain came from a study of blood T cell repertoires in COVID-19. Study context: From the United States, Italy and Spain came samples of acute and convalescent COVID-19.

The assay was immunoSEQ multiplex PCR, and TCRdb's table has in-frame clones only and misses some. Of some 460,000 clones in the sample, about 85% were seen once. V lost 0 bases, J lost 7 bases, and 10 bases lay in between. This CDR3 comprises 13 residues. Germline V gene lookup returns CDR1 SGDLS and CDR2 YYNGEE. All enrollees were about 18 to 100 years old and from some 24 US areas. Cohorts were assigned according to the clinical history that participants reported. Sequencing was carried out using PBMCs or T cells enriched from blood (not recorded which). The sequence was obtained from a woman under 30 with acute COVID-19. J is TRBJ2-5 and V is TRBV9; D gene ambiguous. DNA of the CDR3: TGTGCCAGCAGCGTAGAGCAAACGGGGACCCAGTACTTC. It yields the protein CASSVEQTGTQYF.